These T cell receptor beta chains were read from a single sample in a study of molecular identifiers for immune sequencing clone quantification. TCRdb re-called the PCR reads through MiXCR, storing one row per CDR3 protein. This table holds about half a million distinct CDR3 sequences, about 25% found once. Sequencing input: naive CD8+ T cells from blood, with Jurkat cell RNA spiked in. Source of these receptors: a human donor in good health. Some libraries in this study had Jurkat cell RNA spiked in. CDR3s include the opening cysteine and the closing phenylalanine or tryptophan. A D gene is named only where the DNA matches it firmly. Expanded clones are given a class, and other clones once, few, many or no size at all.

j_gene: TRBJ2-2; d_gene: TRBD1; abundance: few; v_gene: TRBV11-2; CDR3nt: TGTGCCAGCACGCCCCCCGGCGACAGGGACACCGGGGAGCTGTTTTTT; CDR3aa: CASTPPGDRDTGELFF
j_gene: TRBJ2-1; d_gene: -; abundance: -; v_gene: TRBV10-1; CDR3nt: TGCGCCAGCAAGCTCGGGACTTTTAGATACAATGAGCAGTTCTTC; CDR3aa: CASKLGTFRYNEQFF
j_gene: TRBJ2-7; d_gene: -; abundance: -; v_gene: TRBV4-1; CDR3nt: TGCGCCAGCAGCCAAGCGACAGGCAGCTACGAGCAGTACTTC; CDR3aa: CASSQATGSYEQYF
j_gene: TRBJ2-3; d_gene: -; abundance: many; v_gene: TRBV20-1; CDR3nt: TGCAGTGCTAGAGAGATTTTGGCGGGAAGCACAGATACGCAGTATTTT; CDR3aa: CSAREILAGSTDTQYF
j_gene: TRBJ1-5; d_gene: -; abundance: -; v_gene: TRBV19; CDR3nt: TGTGCCAGTAGTATCCGGGCGGAATACCAGCCCCAGCATTTT; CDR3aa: CASSIRAEYQPQHF
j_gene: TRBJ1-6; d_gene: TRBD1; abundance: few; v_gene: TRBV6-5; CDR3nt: TGTGCCAGCAGTCTAAGACAGGGTGAATCACCCCTCCACTTT; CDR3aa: CASSLRQGESPLHF
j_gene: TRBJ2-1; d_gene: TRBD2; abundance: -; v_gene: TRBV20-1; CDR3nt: TGCAGTGCTAGTTCGGGTCCCGGGAGGGCTTTAAATGAGCAGTTCTTC; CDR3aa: CSASSGPGRALNEQFF
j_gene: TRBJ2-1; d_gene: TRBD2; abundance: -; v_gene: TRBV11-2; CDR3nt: TGTGCCAGCAGCCCACCTAGCGGGGGGGCCAATGAGCAGTTCTTC; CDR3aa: CASSPPSGGANEQFF
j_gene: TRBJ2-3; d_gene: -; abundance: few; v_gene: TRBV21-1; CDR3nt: TGTGCCAGCAGCAAAGACCGGGACACCGAAGATACGCAGTATTTT; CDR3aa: CASSKDRDTEDTQYF
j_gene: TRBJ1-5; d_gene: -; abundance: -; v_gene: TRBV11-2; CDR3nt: TGTGCCAGCAGCTTGGGGGTCGGGACGGAGCCCCAGCATTTT; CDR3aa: CASSLGVGTEPQHF
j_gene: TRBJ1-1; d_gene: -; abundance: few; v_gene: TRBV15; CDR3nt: TGTGCCACCAGCAGAGATAAGGGGGTGGGGACTGAAGCTTTCTTT; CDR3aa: CATSRDKGVGTEAFF
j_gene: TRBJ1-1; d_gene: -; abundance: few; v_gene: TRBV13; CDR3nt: TGTGCCAGCAGCCCCCTAGGATTGGGGAACACTGAAGCTTTCTTT; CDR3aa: CASSPLGLGNTEAFF
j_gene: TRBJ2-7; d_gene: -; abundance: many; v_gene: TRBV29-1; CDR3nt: TGCAGCGTGGTCGGGGCGGTTCACGAGCAGTACTTC; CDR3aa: CSVVGAVHEQYF
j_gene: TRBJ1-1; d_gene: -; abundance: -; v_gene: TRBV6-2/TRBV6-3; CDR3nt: TGTGCCAGCAGTGAATACACTGAAGCTTTCTTT; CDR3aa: CASSEYTEAFF
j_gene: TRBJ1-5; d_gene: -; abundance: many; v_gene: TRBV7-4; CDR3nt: TGTGCCAGCAGACGTCCCGGGCCCTACTCCCTTAGCAATCAGCCCCAGCATTTT; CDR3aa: CASRRPGPYSLSNQPQHF
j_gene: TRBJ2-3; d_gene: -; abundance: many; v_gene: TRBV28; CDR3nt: TGTGCCAGCAGTTTGGACGTAGATACGCAGTATTTT; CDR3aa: CASSLDVDTQYF
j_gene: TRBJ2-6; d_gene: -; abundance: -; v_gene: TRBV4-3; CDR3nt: TGCGCCAGCAGCCAAGATCGGGTAAATTGGGGGGCCAACGTCCTGACTTTC; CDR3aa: CASSQDRVNWGANVLTF
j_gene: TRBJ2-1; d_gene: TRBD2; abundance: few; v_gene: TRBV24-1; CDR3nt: TGTGCCACCAGTGGCCGGGGTACTAGCGACCATTTCTCCTACAATGAGCAGTTCTTC; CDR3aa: CATSGRGTSDHFSYNEQFF
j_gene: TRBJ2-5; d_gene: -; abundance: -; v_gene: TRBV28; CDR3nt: TGTGCGAGGAGGTGGGTTCTAGTGGGGACCCAGTACTTC; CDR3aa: CARRWVLVGTQYF
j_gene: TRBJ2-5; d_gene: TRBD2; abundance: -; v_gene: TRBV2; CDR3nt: TGTGCCAGCAGTGATGTAGCGGGGGGAGAGACCCAGTACTTC; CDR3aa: CASSDVAGGETQYF
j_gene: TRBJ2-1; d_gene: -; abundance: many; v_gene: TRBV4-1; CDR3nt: TGTGCCAGCAGCCCAAGGACGGGTTCTTACAATGAGCAGTTCTTC; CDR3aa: CASSPRTGSYNEQFF
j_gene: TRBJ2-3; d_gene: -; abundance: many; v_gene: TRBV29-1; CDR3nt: TGCAGCGTTGAAGATCGCCTCCACGGCACAGATACGCAGTATTTT; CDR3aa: CSVEDRLHGTDTQYF
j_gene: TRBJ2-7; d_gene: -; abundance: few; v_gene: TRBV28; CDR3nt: TGTGCCAGCAGTACCCTACGGGCCCCACAAACCTACGAGCAGTACTTC; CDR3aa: CASSTLRAPQTYEQYF
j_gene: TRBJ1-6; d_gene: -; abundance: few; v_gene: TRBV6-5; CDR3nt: TGTGCCAGCAGTGATCCGGGGGGCTCCTATAATTCACCCCTCCACTTT; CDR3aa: CASSDPGGSYNSPLHF
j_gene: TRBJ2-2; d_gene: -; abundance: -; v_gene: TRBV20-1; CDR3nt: TGCAGTGCTAGAGAGGTGGACAGCGGGGAGCTGTTTTTT; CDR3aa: CSAREVDSGELFF
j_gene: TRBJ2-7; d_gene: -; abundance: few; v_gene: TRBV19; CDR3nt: TGTGCCTCCTCAGGGCAGGAAAACTACGAGCAGTACTTC; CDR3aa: CASSGQENYEQYF
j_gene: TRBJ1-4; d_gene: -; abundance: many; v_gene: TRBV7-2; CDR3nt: TGTGCCAGCAGCTTACGAGGGACGGCACAAGCTAATGAAAAACTGTTTTTT; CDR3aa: CASSLRGTAQANEKLFF
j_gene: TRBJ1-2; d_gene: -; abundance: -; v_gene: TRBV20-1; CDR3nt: TGCAGTGCTAGGTATCTAGGAGGCGGCTACACCTTC; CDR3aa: CSARYLGGGYTF